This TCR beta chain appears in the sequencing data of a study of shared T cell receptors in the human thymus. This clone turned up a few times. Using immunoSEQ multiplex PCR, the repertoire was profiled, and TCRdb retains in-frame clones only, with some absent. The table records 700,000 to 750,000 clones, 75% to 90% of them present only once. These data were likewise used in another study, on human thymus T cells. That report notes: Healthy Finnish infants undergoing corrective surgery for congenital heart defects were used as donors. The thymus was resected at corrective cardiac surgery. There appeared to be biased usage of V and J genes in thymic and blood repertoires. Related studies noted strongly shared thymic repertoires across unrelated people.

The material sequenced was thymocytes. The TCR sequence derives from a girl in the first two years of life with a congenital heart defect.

CDR3 DNA: TGTGCCAGCAGCTTGGCGGGACAGGGGGCTTTGAACACTGAAGCTTTCTTT. This codes for CASSLAGQGALNTEAFF. This chain joins TRBV5-6 and TRBJ1-1, with 12 bases identical to TRBD1. The CDR3 totals 17 residues. Germline-derived CDR1 and CDR2 are SGHDT and YYEEEE. After removal of 0 bases from V and 0 bases from J, the junction contained 3 bases not matched to a gene.